This T cell receptor beta chain was obtained from a study of blood T cell repertoires in COVID-19 (dated by TCRdb to 2018 to 2021). Study-level background: Samples from collaborators originated in the United States, Italy and Spain and spanned both the acute and convalescent phases of COVID-19. The repertoires were released in a freely available public database meant as a resource for research on the immune response to SARS-CoV-2. The sample metadata nearly always contained a de-identified subject ID, COVID-19 status, age in years and sex. The prospective study material was composed of cDNA or gDNA derived from T cells, B-cell-depleted T cells, or PBMCs. Deeply sampled blood TCRbeta repertoires from subjects exposed to, actively infected with, or recovered from COVID-19 were included in the dataset. Where HLA class I and class II types were available, the types were taken from metadata supplied by the sample provider, not from assay-based typing. The samples were drawn from the first 160 participants of the ongoing ImmuneRACE study and from 1,254 subjects provided by 6 global collaborators. What the study reported, not specific to this receptor: How much clinical and demographic metadata was included differed by source and by participant, and the metadata was provided uncurated.

Whole blood was collected in K2EDTA tubes by collaborating institutions according to the institutions' own protocols. For TCRbeta analysis, collaborators shipped samples in one of three forms: frozen whole blood, isolated PBMCs, or DNA extracted from either of those sample types. About this clone itself: Which antigen it targets is not known. The input lacks base qualities; no much larger clone sits a single base away.

The immunoSEQ Assay, a bias-controlled multiplex PCR, was used to amplify TCRbeta CDR3 regions from genomic DNA. The study's processing was this. The number of nucleated cells in each sample was estimated by amplification of reference gene primers within the assay. Sequence reads were collapsed and filtered to measure the absolute abundance of every unique TCRbeta CDR3 rearrangement. For each sample, productive Simpson clonality was calculated by taking the square root of Simpson's diversity index across productive rearrangements. TCRdb's version of the immuneACCESS table is confined to in-frame rearrangements and falls short of the full clone set. An unresolved V gene accounts for under half of the shortfall where checked; the remainder is of unknown origin. The V and J calls and the clone size are those of that table, but D and trimming were determined from the DNA. The sample table lists 80,000 to 95,000 clones, 80% to 85% of them with a count of one. The biggest ten clones account for roughly 15% of the sample.

For CDR1 and CDR2, the germline V gene (reference sequence) lists LNHDA and SQIVND. From cysteine to phenylalanine, the CDR3 is 13 amino acids long. Only the CDR3 DNA is retained, 39 bases long and in frame from the first base. The junction carries 11 bases between V and J, which are trimmed by 8 bases and 1 base respectively. This chain joins TRBV19 to TRBJ1-1; the D gene cannot be resolved reliably. This clonotype originated in a woman older than 75 with active or convalescent COVID-19. The specimen was peripheral blood. The encoded CDR3 is CASHPGTNTEAFF. The nucleotides read TGTGCCAGTCATCCAGGAACGAACACTGAAGCTTTCTTT.